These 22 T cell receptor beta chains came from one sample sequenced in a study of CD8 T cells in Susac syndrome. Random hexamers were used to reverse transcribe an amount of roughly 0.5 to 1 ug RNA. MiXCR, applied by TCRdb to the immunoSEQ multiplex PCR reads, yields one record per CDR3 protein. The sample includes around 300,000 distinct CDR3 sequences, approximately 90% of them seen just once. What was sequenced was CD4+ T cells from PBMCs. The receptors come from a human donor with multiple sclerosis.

CDR3 nucleotide sequence: TGTGCCAGCAGCCCAAGGTGGGGGGCGACCGGGGAGCAGTACTTC. Protein product: CASSPRWGATGEQYF. V gene TRBV3-1 combines with J gene TRBJ2-7, with D tentatively TRBD1 or TRBD2 (6 bases each). Germline CDR1 LGHDT, CDR2 YNNKEL (reference sequence). This CDR3 is built from 15 residues. V lost 4 bases and J 7 bases, leaving 20 bases between the germline ends.

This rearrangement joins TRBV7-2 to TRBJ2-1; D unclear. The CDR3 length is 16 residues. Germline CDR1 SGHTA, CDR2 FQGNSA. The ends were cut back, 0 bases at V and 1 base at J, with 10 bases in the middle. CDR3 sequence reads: CASSLASVSSYNEQFF. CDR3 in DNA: TGTGCCAGCAGCTTAGCGTCGGTCTCTTCCTACAATGAGCAGTTCTTC.

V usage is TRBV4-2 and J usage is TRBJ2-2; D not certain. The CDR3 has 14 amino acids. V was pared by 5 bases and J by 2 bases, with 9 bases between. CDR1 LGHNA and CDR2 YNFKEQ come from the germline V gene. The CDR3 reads CASSAPENTGELFF. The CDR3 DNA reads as TGTGCCAGCAGCGCCCCGGAAAACACCGGGGAGCTGTTTTTT.

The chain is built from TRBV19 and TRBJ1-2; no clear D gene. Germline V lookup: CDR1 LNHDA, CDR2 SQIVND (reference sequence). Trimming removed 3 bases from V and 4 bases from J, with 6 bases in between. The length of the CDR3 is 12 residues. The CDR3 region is CASSIDLYGYTF. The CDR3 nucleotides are TGTGCCAGTAGTATCGACCTCTATGGCTACACCTTC.

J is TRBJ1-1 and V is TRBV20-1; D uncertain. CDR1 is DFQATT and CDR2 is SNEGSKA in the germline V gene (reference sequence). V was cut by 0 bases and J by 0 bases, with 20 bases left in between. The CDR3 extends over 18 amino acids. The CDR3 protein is CSAREPGGVFVMNTEAFF. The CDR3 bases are TGCAGTGCTAGAGAGCCAGGAGGTGTTTTTGTTATGAACACTGAAGCTTTCTTT.

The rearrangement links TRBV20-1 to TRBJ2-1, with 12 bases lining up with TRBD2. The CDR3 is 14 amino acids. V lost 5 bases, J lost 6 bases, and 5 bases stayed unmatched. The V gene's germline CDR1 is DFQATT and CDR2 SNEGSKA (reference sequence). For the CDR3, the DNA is TGCAGTGCTGAGACTAGCGGGGGTTTCAATGAGCAGTTCTTC. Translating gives CSAETSGGFNEQFF.

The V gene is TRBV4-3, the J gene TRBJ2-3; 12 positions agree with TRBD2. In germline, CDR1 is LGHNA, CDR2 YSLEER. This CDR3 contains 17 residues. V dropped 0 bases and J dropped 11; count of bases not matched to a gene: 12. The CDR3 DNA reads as TGCGCCAGCAGCCAAGATATGACTAGCGGGAGTGTTATGATGCAGTATTTT. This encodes CASSQDMTSGSVMMQYF.

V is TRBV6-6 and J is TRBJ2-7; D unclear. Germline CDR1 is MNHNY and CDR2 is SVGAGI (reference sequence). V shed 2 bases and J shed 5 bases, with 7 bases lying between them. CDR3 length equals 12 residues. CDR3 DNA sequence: TGTGCCAGCAGTTACCACTTGCACGAGCAGTACTTC. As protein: CASSYHLHEQYF.

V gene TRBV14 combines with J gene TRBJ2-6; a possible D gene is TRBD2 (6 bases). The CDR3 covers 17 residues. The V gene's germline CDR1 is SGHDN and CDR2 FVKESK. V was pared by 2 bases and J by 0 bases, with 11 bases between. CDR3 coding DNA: TGTGCCAGCAGCCAAACAGGCGGGACCTCTGGGGCCAACGTCCTGACTTTC. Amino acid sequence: CASSQTGGTSGANVLTF. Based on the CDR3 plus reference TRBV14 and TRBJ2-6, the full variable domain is EAGVTQFPSHSVIEKGQTVTLRCDPISGHDNLYWYRRVMGKEIKFLLHFVKESKQDESGMPNNRFLAERTGGTYSTLKVQPAELEDSGVYFCASSQTGGTSGANVLTFGAGSRLTVL.

The chain's CDR3 is CASSYSNPGSSTDTQYF. The CDR3 DNA reads as TGTGCCAGCAGTTACTCGAATCCAGGGAGTAGCACAGATACGCAGTATTTT. The gene calls are TRBV6-5 and TRBJ2-3, with D perhaps given as TRBD1 or TRBD2 (5 bases each). The CDR3 runs 17 residues. CDR1 and CDR2 from the germline V gene are MNHEY and SVGAGI. V was clipped by 0 bases and J by 0 bases, with 13 bases between them.

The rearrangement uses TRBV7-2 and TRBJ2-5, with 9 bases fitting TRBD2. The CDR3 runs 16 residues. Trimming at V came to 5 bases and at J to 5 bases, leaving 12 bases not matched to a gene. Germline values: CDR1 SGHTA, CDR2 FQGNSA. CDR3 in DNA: TGTGCCAGCAGCACGGTAGCGGGAGTAGCGTGGGAGACCCAGTACTTC. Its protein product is CASSTVAGVAWETQYF.

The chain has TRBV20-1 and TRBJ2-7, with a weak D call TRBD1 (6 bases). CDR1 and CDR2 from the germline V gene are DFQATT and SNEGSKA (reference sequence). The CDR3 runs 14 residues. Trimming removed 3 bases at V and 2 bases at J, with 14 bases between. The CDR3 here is CSASRSDRAYEQYF. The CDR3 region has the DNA TGCAGTGCTAGTAGGTCGGACAGAGCCTACGAGCAGTACTTC.

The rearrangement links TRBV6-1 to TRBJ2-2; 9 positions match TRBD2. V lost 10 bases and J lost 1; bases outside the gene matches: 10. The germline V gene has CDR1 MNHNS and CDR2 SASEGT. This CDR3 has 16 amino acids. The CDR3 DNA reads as TGTGCCACCTTCCACCGAGCGGGAGGGAACACCGGGGAGCTGTTTTTT. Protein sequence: CATFHRAGGNTGELFF.

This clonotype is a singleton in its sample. The CDR3 DNA follows: TGTGCCAGTAGTTTCATAGCGGGGATCGACACCGGGGAGCTGTTTTTT. Residues: CASSFIAGIDTGELFF. The genes are TRBV19 and TRBJ2-2; 8 bases fit TRBD2. This CDR3 has 16 amino acids. V was pared by 5 bases and J by 3 bases, with 8 bases of the junction left unmatched. Germline V lookup: CDR1 LNHDA, CDR2 SQIVND (reference sequence).

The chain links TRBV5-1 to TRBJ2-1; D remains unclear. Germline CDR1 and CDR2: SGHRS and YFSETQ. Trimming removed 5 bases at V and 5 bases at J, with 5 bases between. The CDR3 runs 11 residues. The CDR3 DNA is TGCGCCAGCAGGGCCAACAATGAGCAGTTCTTC. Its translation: CASRANNEQFF. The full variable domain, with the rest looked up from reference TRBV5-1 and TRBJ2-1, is KAGVTQTPRYLIKTRGQQVTLSCSPISGHRSVSWYQQTPGQGLQFLFEYFSETQRNKGNFPGRFSGRQFSNSRSEMNVSTLELGDSALYLCASRANNEQFFGPGTRLTVL.

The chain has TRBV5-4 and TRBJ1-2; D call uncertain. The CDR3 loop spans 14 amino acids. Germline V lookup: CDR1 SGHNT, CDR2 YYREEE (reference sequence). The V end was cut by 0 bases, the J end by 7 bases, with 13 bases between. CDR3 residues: CASSLVTVPSGYTF. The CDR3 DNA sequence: TGTGCCAGCAGCTTGGTTACGGTTCCGAGTGGCTACACCTTC.

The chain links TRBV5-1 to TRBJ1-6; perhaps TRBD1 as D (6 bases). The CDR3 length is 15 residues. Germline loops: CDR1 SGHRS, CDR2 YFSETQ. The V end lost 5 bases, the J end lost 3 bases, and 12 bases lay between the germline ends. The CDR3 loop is CASRPDSNYNSPLHF. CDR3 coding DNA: TGCGCCAGCAGACCGGACAGCAACTATAATTCACCCCTCCACTTT.

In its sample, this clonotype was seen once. CDR3 in amino acids: CASSQDNRLYGYTF. The CDR3 DNA reads TGTGCCAGCAGCCAAGACAACAGACTCTATGGCTACACCTTC. The rearrangement uses TRBV3-1 and TRBJ1-2, with D uncertain. The CDR3 is made up of 14 amino acids. V was trimmed by 0 bases and J by 4 bases, leaving 9 bases between them. Germline lookup yields CDR1 LGHDT and CDR2 YNNKEL (reference sequence).

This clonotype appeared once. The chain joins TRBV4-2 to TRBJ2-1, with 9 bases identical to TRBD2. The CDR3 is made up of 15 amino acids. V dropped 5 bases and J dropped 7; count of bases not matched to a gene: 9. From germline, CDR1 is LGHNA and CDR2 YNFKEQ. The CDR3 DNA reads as TGTGCCAGCAGCGTTGGGACTAGCCAACCTAATGAGCAGTTCTTC. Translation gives CASSVGTSQPNEQFF.

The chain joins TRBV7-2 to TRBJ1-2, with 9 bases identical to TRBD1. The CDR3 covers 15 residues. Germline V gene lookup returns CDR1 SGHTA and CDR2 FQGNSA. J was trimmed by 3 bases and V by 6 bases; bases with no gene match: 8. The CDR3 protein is CASSFTGGGYYGYTF. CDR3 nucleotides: TGTGCCAGCAGTTTTACAGGGGGCGGATACTATGGCTACACCTTC.

CDR3 sequence reads: CASSQTRDRGWGYTF. The CDR3 bases are TGTGCCAGCAGCCAAACCCGGGACAGGGGATGGGGCTACACCTTC. The chain combines TRBV7-2 with TRBJ1-2, with 10 bases lining up with TRBD1. V trimming: 5 bases; J trimming: 8 bases; junction bases outside the gene matches: 11. Germline values: CDR1 SGHTA, CDR2 FQGNSA. The CDR3 spans 15 residues.

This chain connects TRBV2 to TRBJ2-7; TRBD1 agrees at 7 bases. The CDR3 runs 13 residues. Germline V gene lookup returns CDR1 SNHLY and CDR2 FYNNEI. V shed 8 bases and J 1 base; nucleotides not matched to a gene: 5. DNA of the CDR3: TGTGCCAGCTCCGGGACAGCGTCCTACGAGCAGTACTTC. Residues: CASSGTASYEQYF.